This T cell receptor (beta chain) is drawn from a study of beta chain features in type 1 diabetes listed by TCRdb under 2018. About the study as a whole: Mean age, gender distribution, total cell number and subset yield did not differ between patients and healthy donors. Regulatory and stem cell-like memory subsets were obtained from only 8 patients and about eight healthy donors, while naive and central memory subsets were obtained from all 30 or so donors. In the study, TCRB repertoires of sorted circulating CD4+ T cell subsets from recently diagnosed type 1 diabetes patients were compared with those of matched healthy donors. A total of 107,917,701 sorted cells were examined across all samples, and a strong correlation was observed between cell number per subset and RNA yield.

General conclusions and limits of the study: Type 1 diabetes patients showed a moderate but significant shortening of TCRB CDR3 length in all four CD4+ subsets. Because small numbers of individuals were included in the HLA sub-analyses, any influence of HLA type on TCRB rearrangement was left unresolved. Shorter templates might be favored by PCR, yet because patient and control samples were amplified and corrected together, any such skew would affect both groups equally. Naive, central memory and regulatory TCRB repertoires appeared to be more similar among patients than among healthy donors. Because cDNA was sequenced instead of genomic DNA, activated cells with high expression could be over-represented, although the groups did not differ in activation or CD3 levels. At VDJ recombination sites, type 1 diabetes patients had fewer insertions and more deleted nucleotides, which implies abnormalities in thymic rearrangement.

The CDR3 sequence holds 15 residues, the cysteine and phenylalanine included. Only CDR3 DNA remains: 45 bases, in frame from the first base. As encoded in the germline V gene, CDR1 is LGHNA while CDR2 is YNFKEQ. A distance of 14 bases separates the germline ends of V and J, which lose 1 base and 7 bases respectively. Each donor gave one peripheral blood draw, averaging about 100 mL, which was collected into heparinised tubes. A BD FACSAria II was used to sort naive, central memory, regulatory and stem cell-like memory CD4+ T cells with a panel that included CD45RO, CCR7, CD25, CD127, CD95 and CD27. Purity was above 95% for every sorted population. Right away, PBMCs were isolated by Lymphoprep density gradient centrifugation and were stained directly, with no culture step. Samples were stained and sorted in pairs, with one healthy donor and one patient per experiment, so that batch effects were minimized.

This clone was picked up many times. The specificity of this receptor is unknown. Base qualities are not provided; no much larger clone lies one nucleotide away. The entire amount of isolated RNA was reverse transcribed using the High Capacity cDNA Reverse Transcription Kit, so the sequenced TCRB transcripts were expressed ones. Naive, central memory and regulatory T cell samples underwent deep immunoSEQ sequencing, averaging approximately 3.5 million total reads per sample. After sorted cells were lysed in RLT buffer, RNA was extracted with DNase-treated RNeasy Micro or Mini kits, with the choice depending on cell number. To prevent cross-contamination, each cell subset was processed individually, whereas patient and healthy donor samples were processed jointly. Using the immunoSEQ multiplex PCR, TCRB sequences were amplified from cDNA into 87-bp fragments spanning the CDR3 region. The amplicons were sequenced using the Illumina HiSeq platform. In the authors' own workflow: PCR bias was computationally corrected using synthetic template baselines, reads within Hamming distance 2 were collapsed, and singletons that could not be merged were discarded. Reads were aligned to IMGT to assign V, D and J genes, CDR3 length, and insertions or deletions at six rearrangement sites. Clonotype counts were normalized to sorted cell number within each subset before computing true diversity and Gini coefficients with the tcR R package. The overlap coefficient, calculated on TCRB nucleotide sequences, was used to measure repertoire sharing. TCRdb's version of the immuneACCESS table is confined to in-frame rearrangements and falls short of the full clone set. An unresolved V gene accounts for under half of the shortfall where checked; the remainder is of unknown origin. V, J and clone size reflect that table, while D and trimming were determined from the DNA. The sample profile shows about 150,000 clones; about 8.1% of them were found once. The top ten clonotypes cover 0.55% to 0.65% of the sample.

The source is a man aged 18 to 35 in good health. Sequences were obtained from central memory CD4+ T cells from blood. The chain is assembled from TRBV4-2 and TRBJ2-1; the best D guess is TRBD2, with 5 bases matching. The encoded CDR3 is CASSQGLSGGNEQFF. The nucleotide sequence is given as TGTGCCAGCAGCCAAGGGTTAAGTGGAGGTAATGAGCAGTTCTTC.